These 27 T cell receptor beta chains originate from one sample sequenced in a study of blood T cell repertoires in COVID-19. TCRdb's table, derived via immunoSEQ multiplex PCR, lists solely in-frame clones and lacks some. The repertoire holds tens of thousands of clones, with 70% to 75% as singletons. The sequenced sample was peripheral blood. Every receptor here comes from a woman in her seventies with acute or convalescent COVID-19.

V is TRBV18 and J is TRBJ2-1, with 12 bases identical to TRBD1. The CDR3 spans 15 residues. V shed 4 bases and J 6 bases; nucleotides not matched to a gene: 4. Germline loops: CDR1 KGHSH, CDR2 LQKENI. CDR3 protein: CASSLRGQGANEQFF. In DNA form, the CDR3 reads TGTGCCAGCTCACTCCGGGGACAGGGGGCCAATGAGCAGTTCTTC. Complete variable domain (other parts from reference TRBV18 and TRBJ2-1): NAGVMQNPRHLVRRRGQEARLRCSPMKGHSHVYWYRQLPEEGLKFMVYLQKENIIDESGMPKERFSAEFPKEGPSILRIQQVVRGDSAAYFCASSLRGQGANEQFFGPGTRLTVL.

The CDR3 DNA follows: TGTGCCAGCAGCTTGGAAATGGGGACAGGGCTTAATGAAAAACTGTTTTTT. Translation gives CASSLEMGTGLNEKLFF. This sequence joins TRBV5-4 and TRBJ1-4; 9 bases agree with TRBD1. With V trimmed by 0 bases and J by 4 bases, 7 bases remained unmatched. CDR1 SGHNT and CDR2 YYREEE come from the germline V gene (reference sequence). The CDR3 consists of 17 residues.

V usage is TRBV21-1 and J usage is TRBJ2-7; the D segment call TRBD1 is taken from the table without a DNA check. TRBV21-1 is flagged as a pseudogene. CDR3 length: 18 amino acids. The CDR3 DNA is TGTGCCAGCAGCACTCGACAGGGGTTTGGCCGCCAAGGGCGGGAGCAGTACGTC. It yields the protein CASSTRQGFGRQGREQYV.

The chain couples TRBV27 to TRBJ1-5, with 7 bases identical to TRBD1. V shed 5 bases, J shed 10 bases, and the junction held 11 bases outside the gene matches. Germline CDR1 is MNHEY and CDR2 is SMNVEV (reference sequence). The CDR3 contains 14 residues. CDR3 nucleotide sequence: TGTGCCAGCAGTCTCCGGGACAGTGTAGGCCCCCAGCATTTT. Its translation is CASSLRDSVGPQHF.

The chain recombines TRBV19 with TRBJ1-5; TRBD1 matches at 10 bases. V lost 7 bases, J lost 5 bases, and 2 bases stayed unmatched. This CDR3 has 13 amino acids. Per the germline V gene, CDR1 is LNHDA and CDR2 is SQIVND (reference sequence). CDR3: CASKDRGYQPQHF. CDR3 in DNA: TGTGCCAGTAAGGACAGGGGGTATCAGCCCCAGCATTTT.

The chain employs TRBV7-9 and TRBJ1-2; 10 positions agree with TRBD1. This CDR3 region has 15 residues. Unmatched junction bases numbered 7, after V lost 1 base and J lost 8 bases. Germline-derived CDR1 and CDR2 are SEHNR and FQNEAQ (reference sequence). This CDR3 reads CASSLGGTGVAGYTF. The CDR3 DNA is TGTGCCAGCAGCTTAGGGGGGACAGGGGTCGCCGGCTACACCTTC.

The rearrangement uses TRBV18 and TRBJ1-2; D is possibly TRBD1 (5 bases). Germline V lookup: CDR1 KGHSH, CDR2 LQKENI. Deletions cut 6 bases from V and 4 bases from J, with 15 bases between. CDR3 length equals 14 residues. In DNA, the CDR3 is TGTGCCAGCTCTAACGACAGAGGCCTCTATGGCTACACCTTC. Translated: CASSNDRGLYGYTF.

The chain has TRBV5-4 and TRBJ2-1, with D perhaps TRBD2 (6 bases). CDR1 and CDR2 from the germline V gene are SGHNT and YYREEE (reference sequence). V gave up 0 bases and J gave up 6 bases, with 28 bases separating them. The CDR3 sequence is 20 residues long. The DNA for the CDR3 is TGTGCCAGCAGCTTGGCGCCCAGGGTGGGAGTCACCGGGGGTCGCAATGAGCAGTTCTTC. Its protein product is CASSLAPRVGVTGGRNEQFF.

This sequence joins TRBV3-1 (or the pseudogene TRBV3-2) and TRBJ2-2; 9 nucleotides agree with TRBD2. The CDR3 sequence is 16 residues long. The germline V gene has CDR1 LGHDT and CDR2 YNNKEL (reference sequence). V trimming: 2 bases; J trimming: 7 bases; junction bases outside the gene matches: 8. The CDR3 loop reads CASSQPQRGAGGELFF. The CDR3 bases are TGTGCCAGCAGCCAACCCCAGCGGGGGGCGGGCGGGGAGCTGTTTTTT.

The rearrangement uses TRBV5-1 and TRBJ1-6; TRBD1 might be the D (5 bases). The CDR3 covers 17 residues. In germline, CDR1 is SGHRS, CDR2 YFSETQ. V was trimmed by 0 bases and J by 6 bases, leaving 16 bases between them. The CDR3 here is CASSLESARAGNSPLHF. The CDR3 DNA follows: TGCGCCAGCAGCTTGGAGAGCGCCAGGGCTGGTAATTCACCCCTCCACTTT.

The chain couples TRBV10-3 to TRBJ2-1, with 8 bases lining up with TRBD2. V shed 5 bases and J 8 bases; nucleotides not matched to a gene: 8. The germline CDR1 and CDR2 sequences are ENHRY and SYGVKD. The CDR3 contains 14 residues. CDR3 in amino acids: CAISPRGGPDEQFF. The CDR3 DNA follows: TGTGCCATCAGTCCTCGGGGGGGGCCGGATGAGCAGTTCTTC.

Here the CDR3 reads CASSQNLGGETQYF. The CDR3 DNA sequence: TGTGCCAGCAGCCAAAACTTAGGGGGAGAGACCCAGTACTTC. V usage is TRBV11-2 and J usage is TRBJ2-5, with D perhaps matching TRBD1 (6 bases). Trimming pared 5 bases from V and 4 bases from J, leaving 14 bases between. The CDR3 spans 14 residues. CDR1 is SGHAT, CDR2 FQNNGV, per germline.

This chain joins TRBV6-6 and TRBJ2-6, with D perhaps matching TRBD1 (6 bases). Germline V CDR1 and CDR2: MNHNY, SVGAGI (reference sequence). The CDR3 has 12 amino acids. CDR3 amino acids: CAKDSGLNVLTF. The CDR3 DNA is TGTGCTAAGGACAGCGGCCTCAACGTCCTGACTTTC.

J is TRBJ2-1 and V is TRBV6-2 or TRBV6-3; D is possibly TRBD1 (6 bases). The ends were cut back, 6 bases at V and 8 bases at J, with 20 bases in the middle. Germline V lookup: CDR1 MNHEY, CDR2 SVGEGT. The CDR3 has 15 residues. CDR3 loop: CASSPPGARFHEQFF. The CDR3, as DNA: TGTGCCAGCAGCCCGCCAGGGGCGCGCTTTCATGAGCAGTTCTTC.

V gene TRBV9 combines with J gene TRBJ2-5; 9 nucleotides line up with TRBD2. Per the germline V gene, CDR1 is SGDLS and CDR2 is YYNGEE. This CDR3 is 15 amino acids long. With V trimmed by 2 bases and J by 4 bases, 6 bases remained unmatched. CDR3 coding DNA: TGTGCCAGCAGCGTGGGCGGGGGGGCTAGAGAGACCCAGTACTTC. Its translation: CASSVGGGARETQYF.

The chain is built from TRBV27 and TRBJ2-3, with 11 bases matching TRBD2. The CDR3 is made up of 15 amino acids. The germline V gene encodes CDR1 MNHEY and CDR2 SMNVEV (reference sequence). The V gene end was trimmed by 3 bases and the J gene end by 4 bases; junction bases not matched to a gene: 3. The CDR3 DNA follows: TGTGCCAGCAGTTTTGTAGCGGGGGGGGCAGATACGCAGTATTTT. It translates to CASSFVAGGADTQYF.

The chain combines TRBV3-1 (or the pseudogene TRBV3-2) with TRBJ2-5; D is possibly TRBD1 (6 bases). The V and J ends lost 3 bases and 6 bases respectively, with 8 bases between them. This CDR3 has 12 amino acids. Germline values: CDR1 LGHDT, CDR2 YNNKEL (reference sequence). The CDR3, as DNA: TGTGCCAGCAGCCAGGGGGCGAAGACCCAGTACTTC. This gives the protein CASSQGAKTQYF.

V and J are TRBV10-3 and TRBJ1-5; unclear D gene. The germline V and J ends were trimmed by 4 bases and 4 bases, with 11 bases remaining between them. The CDR3 covers 14 residues. Germline V gene data show CDR1 as ENHRY and CDR2 as SYGVKD. The CDR3 DNA is TGTGCCATCAGTGCGGGATCTACGAATCAGCCCCAGCATTTT. Residues: CAISAGSTNQPQHF.

The chain joins TRBV13 to TRBJ2-3, with D perhaps TRBD2 (5 bases). CDR1 is PRHDT and CDR2 is FYEKMQ in the germline V gene (reference sequence). The CDR3 consists of 14 residues. V was shortened by 5 bases and J by 1 base, with 10 bases between the two germline ends. DNA of the CDR3: TGTGCCAGCAGCCAACGGCGGGGCACAGATACGCAGTATTTT. It codes for CASSQRRGTDTQYF.

This clone occurred a few times. The rearrangement joins TRBV12-5 to TRBJ2-2, with unresolved D. Trimming took 10 bases from V and 0 from J, leaving 18 bases between them. The CDR3 extends over 16 amino acids. The germline gives CDR1 LGHNT, CDR2 FRNRAP. The CDR3 reads CATQPPRGTNTGELFF. CDR3 in DNA: TGTGCTACTCAACCTCCTCGCGGAACGAACACCGGGGAGCTGTTTTTT.

The chain has TRBV7-8 and TRBJ2-1; TRBD2 is a possible D gene (5 bases). Looked up from germline, CDR1 is SGHVS and CDR2 is FQNEAQ. V lost 3 bases, J lost 5 bases, and 14 bases lay in between. The CDR3 contains 15 residues. In DNA, the CDR3 is TGTGCCAGCAGCTTTCGAGGAGGAGACAACAATGAGCAGTTCTTC. Amino acids: CASSFRGGDNNEQFF.

The chain joins TRBV6-1 to TRBJ2-3, with 9 bases matching TRBD2. Trimming cost V 4 bases and J 4 bases; bases outside gene matches: 6. The germline gives CDR1 MNHNS, CDR2 SASEGT. This CDR3 is 15 amino acids long. This CDR3 reads CASSVGGGAADTQYF. Written as DNA, the CDR3 is TGTGCCAGCAGTGTAGGCGGGGGGGCGGCAGATACGCAGTATTTT.

The V gene is TRBV6-7, the J gene TRBJ2-7, with 7 bases identical to TRBD1. TRBV6-7 is an ORF for which the function is uncertain. The CDR3 spans 17 residues. V trimming: 0 bases; J trimming: 5 bases; junction bases outside the gene matches: 13. CDR3 sequence reads: CASSYSMVQGTPDEQYV. DNA of the CDR3: TGTGCCAGCAGTTACTCGATGGTACAGGGGACCCCTGACGAGCAGTACGTC.

This clone occurred a few times. The chain carries TRBV2 and TRBJ1-6, with TRBD1 matching over 9 bases. V was pared by 10 bases and J by 7 bases, with 8 bases of the junction left unmatched. Per germline, CDR1 SNHLY and CDR2 FYNNEI. This CDR3 spans 14 amino acids. CDR3 loop: CATRTGAWNSPLHF. CDR3 in DNA: TGTGCCACCCGGACAGGGGCCTGGAATTCACCCCTCCACTTT. Full variable domain (missing parts from reference TRBV2 and TRBJ1-6): EPEVTQTPSHQVTQMGQEVILRCVPISNHLYFYWYRQILGQKVEFLVSFYNNEISEKSEIFDDQFSVERPDGSNFTLKIRSTKLEDSAMYFCATRTGAWNSPLHFGNGTRLTVT.

This clone occurred a few times. The gene calls are TRBV3-1 (or the pseudogene TRBV3-2) and TRBJ1-3; D call uncertain. The CDR3 runs 16 residues. The V end was cut by 7 bases, the J end by 5 bases, with 21 bases between. Looked up from germline, CDR1 is LGHDT and CDR2 is YNNKEL (reference sequence). In nucleotides, the CDR3 is TGTGCCAGCACCACATCCGACGCGGGAAGAAGAAACACCATATATTTT. Its translation: CASTTSDAGRRNTIYF.

The chain combines TRBV15 with TRBJ2-2; 10 bases fit TRBD1. This CDR3 contains 15 residues. The J segment lost 5 bases and the V segment lost 5 bases, leaving 5 bases of the junction unmatched. Per germline, CDR1 LNHNV and CDR2 YYDKDF (reference sequence). The CDR3 DNA reads as TGTGCCACCAGCGCGCGACAGGGGGCGACCGGGGAGCTGTTTTTT. This codes for CATSARQGATGELFF.

V usage is TRBV27 and J usage is TRBJ2-2; the D gene is possibly TRBD2 (5 bases). CDR3 length equals 14 residues. Trimming shortened V by 2 bases and J by 3 bases, and 7 bases separated the two germline ends. Germline V CDR1 and CDR2: MNHEY, SMNVEV (reference sequence). CDR3 residues: CASSLEGDTGELFF. The CDR3 coding sequence is TGTGCCAGCAGTTTAGAGGGTGACACCGGGGAGCTGTTTTTT.